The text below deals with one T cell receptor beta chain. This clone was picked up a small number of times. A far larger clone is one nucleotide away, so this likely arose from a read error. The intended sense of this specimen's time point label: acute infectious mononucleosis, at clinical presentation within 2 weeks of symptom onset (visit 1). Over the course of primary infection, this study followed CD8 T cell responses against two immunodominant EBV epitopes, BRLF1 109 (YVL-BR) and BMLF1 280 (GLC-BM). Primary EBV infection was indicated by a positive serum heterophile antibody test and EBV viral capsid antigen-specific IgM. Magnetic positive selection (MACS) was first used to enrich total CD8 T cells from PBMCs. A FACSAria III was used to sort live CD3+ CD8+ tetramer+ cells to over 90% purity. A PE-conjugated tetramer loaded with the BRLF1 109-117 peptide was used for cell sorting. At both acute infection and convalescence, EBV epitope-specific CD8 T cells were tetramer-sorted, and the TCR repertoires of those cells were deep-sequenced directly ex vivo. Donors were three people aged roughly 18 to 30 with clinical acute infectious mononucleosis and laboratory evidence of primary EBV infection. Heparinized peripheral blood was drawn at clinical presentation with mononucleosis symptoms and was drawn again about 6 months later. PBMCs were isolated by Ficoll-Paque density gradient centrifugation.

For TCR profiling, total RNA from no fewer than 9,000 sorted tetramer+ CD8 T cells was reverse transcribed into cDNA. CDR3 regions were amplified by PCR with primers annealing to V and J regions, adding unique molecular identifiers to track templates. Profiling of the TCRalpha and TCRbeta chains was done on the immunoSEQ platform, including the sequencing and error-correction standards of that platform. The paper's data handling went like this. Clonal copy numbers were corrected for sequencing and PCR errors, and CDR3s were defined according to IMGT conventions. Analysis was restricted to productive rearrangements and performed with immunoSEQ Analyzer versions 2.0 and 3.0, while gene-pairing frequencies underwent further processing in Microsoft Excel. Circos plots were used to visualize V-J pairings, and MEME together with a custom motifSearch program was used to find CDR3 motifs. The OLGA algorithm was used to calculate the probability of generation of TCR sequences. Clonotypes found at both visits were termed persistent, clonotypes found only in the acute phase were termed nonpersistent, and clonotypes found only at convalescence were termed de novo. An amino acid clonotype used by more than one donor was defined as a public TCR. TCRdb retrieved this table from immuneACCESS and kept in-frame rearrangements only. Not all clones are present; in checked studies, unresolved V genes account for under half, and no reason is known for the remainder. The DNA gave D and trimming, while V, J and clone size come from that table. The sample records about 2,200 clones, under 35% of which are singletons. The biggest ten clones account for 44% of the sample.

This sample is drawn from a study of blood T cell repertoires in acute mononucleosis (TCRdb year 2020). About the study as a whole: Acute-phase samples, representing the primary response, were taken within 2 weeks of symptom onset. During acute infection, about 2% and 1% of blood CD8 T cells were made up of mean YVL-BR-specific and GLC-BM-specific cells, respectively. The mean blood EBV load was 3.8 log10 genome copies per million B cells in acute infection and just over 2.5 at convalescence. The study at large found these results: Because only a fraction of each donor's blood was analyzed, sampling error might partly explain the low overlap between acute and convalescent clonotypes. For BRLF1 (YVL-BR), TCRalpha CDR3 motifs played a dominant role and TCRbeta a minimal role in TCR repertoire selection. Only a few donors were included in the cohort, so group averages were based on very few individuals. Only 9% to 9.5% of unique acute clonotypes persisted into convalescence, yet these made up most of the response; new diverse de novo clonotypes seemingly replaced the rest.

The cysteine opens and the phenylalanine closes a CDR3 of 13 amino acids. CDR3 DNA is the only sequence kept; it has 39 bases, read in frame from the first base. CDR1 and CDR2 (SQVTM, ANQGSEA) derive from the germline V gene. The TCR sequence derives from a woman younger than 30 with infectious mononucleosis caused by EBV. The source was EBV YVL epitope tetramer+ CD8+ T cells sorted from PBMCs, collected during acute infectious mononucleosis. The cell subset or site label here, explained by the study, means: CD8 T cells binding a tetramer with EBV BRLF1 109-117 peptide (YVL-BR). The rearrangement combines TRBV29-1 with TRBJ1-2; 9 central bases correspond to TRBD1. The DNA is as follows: TGCAGGTTCCGACAGGGGGACGACTATGGCTACACCTTC. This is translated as CRFRQGDDYGYTF.